The 2 T cell receptor beta chains below all came from one sample that was sequenced in a study of blood T cell repertoires in COVID-19. The table came from immunoSEQ multiplex PCR; TCRdb's copy has only in-frame clones and leaves some out. The repertoire holds roughly 100,000 clones, 81% seen once, with under 40% in the top ten. Sequenced input: peripheral blood. These receptors all come from a man older than 75 with acute or convalescent COVID-19.

The rearrangement joins TRBV7-8 to TRBJ1-2, with 8 bases aligning to TRBD1. With V trimmed by 4 bases and J by 4 bases, 11 bases remained unmatched. The CDR3 is 16 residues long. The germline V gene encodes CDR1 SGHVS and CDR2 FQNEAQ. DNA for the CDR3: TGTGCCAGCAGCTCATCCCGGGACAGGCTCTTCTATGGCTACACCTTC. This gives the protein CASSSSRDRLFYGYTF. Variable domain in full (rest from reference TRBV7-8 and TRBJ1-2): GAGVSQSPRYKVAKRGQDVALRCDPISGHVSLFWYQQALGQGPEFLTYFQNEAQLDKSGLPSDRFFAERPEGSVSTLKIQRTQQEDSAVYLCASSSSRDRLFYGYTFGSGTRLTVV.

The chain couples TRBV18 to TRBJ2-1; 14 bases align to TRBD2. J lost 0 bases, V lost 4 bases, and 8 bases had no gene match. The V gene's germline CDR1 is KGHSH and CDR2 LQKENI. This CDR3 is 19 amino acids long. The CDR3 DNA reads TGTGCCAGCTCACGACTGACTAGCGGGGGGGGTAGCTCCTACAATGAGCAGTTCTTC. It is translated as CASSRLTSGGGSSYNEQFF. Using reference TRBV18 and TRBJ2-1 for the parts outside the CDR3, the full variable domain is NAGVMQNPRHLVRRRGQEARLRCSPMKGHSHVYWYRQLPEEGLKFMVYLQKENIIDESGMPKERFSAEFPKEGPSILRIQQVVRGDSAAYFCASSRLTSGGGSSYNEQFFGPGTRLTVL.